This record looks at one TCR beta chain sequence and its context. The sample is drawn from a study of OX40 agonist ivuxolimab in advanced cancers. Sequencing was performed with immunoSEQ multiplex PCR; in TCRdb, only in-frame clones are kept and a portion is missing. This repertoire shows over 65,000 clones, around 92% found once; its top ten account for 0.5% to 0.55%. V was clipped by 1 base and J by 1 base, with 13 bases between them. The germline CDR1 and CDR2 sequences are ENHRY and SYGVKD. CDR3 length: 16 amino acids. This receptor was identified in an adult with an advanced solid tumor such as melanoma, head and neck, liver or kidney cancer. The specimen comprised CD4+ or CD8+ T cells sorted from blood, sampled in a trial of the OX40 agonist ivuxolimab. The gene calls are TRBV10-3 and TRBJ1-1; tentative D call: TRBD1 (6 bases). This chain's CDR3 is CAISEWDYRENTEAFF. Written as DNA, the CDR3 is TGTGCCATCAGTGAGTGGGACTACAGGGAGAACACTGAAGCTTTCTTT.